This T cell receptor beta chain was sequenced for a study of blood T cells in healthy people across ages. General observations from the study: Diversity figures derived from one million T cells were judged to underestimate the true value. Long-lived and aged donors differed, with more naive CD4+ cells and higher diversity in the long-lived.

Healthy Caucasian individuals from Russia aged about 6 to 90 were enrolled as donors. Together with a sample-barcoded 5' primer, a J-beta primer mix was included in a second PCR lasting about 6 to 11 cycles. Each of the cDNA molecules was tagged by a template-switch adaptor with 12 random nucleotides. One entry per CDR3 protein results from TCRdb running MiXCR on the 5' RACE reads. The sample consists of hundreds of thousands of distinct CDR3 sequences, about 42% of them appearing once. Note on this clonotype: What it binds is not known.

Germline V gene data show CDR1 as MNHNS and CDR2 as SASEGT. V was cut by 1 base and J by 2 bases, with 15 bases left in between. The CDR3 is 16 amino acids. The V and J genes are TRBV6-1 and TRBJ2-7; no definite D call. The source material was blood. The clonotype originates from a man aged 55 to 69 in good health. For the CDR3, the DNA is TGTGCCAGCAGTGAAGAATGGGGTTTAGGAACCTACGAGCAGTACTTC. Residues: CASSEEWGLGTYEQYF.